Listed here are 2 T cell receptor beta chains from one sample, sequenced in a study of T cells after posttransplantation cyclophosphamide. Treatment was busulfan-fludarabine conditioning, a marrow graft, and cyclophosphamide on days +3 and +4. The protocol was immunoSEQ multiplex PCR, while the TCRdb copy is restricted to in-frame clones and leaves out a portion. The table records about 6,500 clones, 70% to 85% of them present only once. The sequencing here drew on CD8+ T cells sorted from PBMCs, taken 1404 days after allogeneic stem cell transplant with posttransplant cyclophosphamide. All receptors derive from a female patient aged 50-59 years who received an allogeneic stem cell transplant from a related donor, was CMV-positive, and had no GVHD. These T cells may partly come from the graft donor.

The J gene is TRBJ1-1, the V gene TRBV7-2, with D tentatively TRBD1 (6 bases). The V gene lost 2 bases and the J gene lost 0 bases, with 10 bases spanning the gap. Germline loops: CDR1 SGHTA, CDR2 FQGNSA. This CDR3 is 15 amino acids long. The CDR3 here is CASSLNTGLNTEAFF. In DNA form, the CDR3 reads TGTGCCAGCAGCTTAAATACAGGGTTGAACACTGAAGCTTTCTTT.

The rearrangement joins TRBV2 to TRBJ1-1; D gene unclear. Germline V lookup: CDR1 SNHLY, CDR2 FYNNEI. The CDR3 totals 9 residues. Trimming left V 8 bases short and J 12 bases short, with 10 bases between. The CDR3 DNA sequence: TGTGCCAGCTCCGTCCCCCCTTTCTTT. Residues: CASSVPPFF. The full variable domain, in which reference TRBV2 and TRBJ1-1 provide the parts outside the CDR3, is EPEVTQTPSHQVTQMGQEVILRCVPISNHLYFYWYRQILGQKVEFLVSFYNNEISEKSEIFDDQFSVERPDGSNFTLKIRSTKLEDSAMYFCASSVPPFFGQGTRLTVV.